The present T cell receptor (beta chain) was sequenced within a study of human T cells and chemical hapten exposure. Overall study context: Sensitization applied 2% DPC to approximately 2 cm by approximately 2 cm of upper inner arm skin.

The CDR3 covers 14 residues. Trimming cost V 7 bases and J 2 bases, with 12 bases left between them. Using its own MiXCR run on the RACE reads, TCRdb lists one record per CDR3 protein. The repertoire has about 120,000 distinct CDR3 sequences, roughly 13% of them found once; the top ten carry less than 0.95%. Specified time point: patch test 1, 2 weeks after DPC sensitization. Treatment indicated: therapeutic diphenylcyclopropenone sensitization with weekly scalp DPC. The rearrangement joins TRBV12-3 or TRBV12-4 to TRBJ1-3; TRBD1 is a possible D gene (5 bases). This clonotype was sampled from a man aged 18 to 35 with alopecia areata. Some clones in this sample may be carry-over from other donors' samples. The starting material was whole blood, obtained in connection with sensitization to the hapten diphenylcyclopropenone (DPC). In DNA, the CDR3 is TGTGCCAGCACTAAACAGGTTACTGGAAACACCATATATTTT. Protein: CASTKQVTGNTIYF.